The 3 T cell receptor beta chains below all came from one sample that was sequenced in a study of early T cells in non-severe SARS-CoV-2 infection. Each CDR3 protein is one row after TCRdb ran MiXCR on the 5' RACE reads. The data show 30,000 to 45,000 distinct CDR3 sequences, over 8.5% seen once. Sequenced input: whole blood. All receptors derive from an adult who was a healthcare worker with PCR-confirmed SARS-CoV-2 infection or an uninfected control (not recorded which).

This clonotype was seen repeatedly, ten times or more. The chain is built from TRBV20-1 and TRBJ2-3, with 13 bases identical to TRBD2. V trimming: 6 bases; J trimming: 3 bases; junction bases outside the gene matches: 6. Germline V gives CDR1 DFQATT, CDR2 SNEGSKA (reference sequence). This CDR3 has 15 amino acids. The CDR3: CSANGLAGATDTQYF. CDR3 DNA sequence: TGCAGTGCCAACGGACTAGCGGGGGCGACAGATACGCAGTATTTT.

CDR3 amino acids: CASSNGMGETQYF. CDR3 bases: TGTGCCAGCAGCAATGGTATGGGAGAGACCCAGTACTTC. The chain employs TRBV5-4 and TRBJ2-5; D not certain. Germline V CDR1 and CDR2: SGHNT, YYREEE (reference sequence). Trimming stripped 4 bases from V and 4 bases from J, with 11 bases between. The length of the CDR3 is 13 residues.

The rearrangement joins TRBV7-9 to TRBJ2-1; D is unclear. Germline CDR1 SEHNR, CDR2 FQNEAQ (reference sequence). Trimming stripped 1 base from V and 4 bases from J, with 2 bases between. The CDR3 sequence is 12 residues long. The CDR3 DNA reads as TGTGCCAGCAGCTTAGGGTACAATGAGCAGTTCTTC. Protein: CASSLGYNEQFF.